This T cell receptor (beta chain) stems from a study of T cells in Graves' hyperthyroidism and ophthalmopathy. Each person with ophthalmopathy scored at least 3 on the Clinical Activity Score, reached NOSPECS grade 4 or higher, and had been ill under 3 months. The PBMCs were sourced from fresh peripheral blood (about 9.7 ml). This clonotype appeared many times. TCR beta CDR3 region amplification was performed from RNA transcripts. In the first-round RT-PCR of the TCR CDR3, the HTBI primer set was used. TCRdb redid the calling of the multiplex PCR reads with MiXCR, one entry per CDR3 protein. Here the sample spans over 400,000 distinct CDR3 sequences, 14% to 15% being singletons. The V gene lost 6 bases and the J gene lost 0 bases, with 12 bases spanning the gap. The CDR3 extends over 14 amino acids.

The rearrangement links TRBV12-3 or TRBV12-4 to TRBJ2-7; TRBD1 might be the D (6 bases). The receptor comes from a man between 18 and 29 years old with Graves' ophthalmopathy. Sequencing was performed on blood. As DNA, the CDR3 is TGTGCCAGCAGGCTGACAGGCTACTCCTACGAGCAGTACTTC. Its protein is CASRLTGYSYEQYF.